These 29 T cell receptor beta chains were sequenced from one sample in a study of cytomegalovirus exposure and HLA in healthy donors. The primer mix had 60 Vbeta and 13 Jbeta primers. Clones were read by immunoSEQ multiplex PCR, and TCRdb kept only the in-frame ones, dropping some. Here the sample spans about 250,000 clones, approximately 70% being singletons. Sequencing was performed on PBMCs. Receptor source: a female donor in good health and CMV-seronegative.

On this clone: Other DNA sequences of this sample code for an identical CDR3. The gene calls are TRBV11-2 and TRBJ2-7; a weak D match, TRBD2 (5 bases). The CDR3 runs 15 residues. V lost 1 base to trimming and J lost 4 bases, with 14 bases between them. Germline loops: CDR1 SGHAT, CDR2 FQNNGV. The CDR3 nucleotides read TGTGCCAGCAGCTTAGGGACTCTGGCGGGTTACGAGCAGTACTTC. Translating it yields CASSLGTLAGYEQYF.

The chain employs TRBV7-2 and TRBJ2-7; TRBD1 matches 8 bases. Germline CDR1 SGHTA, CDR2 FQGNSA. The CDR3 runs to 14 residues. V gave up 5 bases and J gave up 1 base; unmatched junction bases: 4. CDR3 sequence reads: CASSVTGGSYEQYF. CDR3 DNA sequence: TGTGCCAGCAGCGTTACAGGGGGGTCCTACGAGCAGTACTTC.

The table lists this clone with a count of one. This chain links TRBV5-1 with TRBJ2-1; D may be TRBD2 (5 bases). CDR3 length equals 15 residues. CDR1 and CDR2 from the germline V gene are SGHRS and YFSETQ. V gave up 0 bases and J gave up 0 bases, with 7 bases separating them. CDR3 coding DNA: TGCGCCAGCAGCTTGGTACGGGGCTCCTACAATGAGCAGTTCTTC. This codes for CASSLVRGSYNEQFF.

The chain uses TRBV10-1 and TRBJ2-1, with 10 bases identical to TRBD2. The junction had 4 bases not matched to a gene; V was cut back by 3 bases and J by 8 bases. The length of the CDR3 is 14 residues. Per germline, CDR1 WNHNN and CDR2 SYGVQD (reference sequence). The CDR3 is CASSDIAGGDEQFF. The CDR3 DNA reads TGCGCCAGCAGTGATATAGCGGGAGGCGATGAGCAGTTCTTC.

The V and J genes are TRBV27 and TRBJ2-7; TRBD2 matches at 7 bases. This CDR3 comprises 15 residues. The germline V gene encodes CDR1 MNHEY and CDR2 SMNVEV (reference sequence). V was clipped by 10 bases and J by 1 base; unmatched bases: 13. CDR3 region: CATREGAGASYEQYF. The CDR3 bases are TGTGCCACTCGCGAGGGTGCGGGAGCGTCCTACGAGCAGTACTTC.

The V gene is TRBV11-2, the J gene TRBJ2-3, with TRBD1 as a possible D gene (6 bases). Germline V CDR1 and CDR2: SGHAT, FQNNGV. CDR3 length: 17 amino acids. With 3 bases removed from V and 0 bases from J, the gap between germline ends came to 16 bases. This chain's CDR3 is CASSFPDRTRSTDTQYF. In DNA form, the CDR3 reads TGTGCCAGCAGCTTCCCCGACAGGACCCGTAGCACAGATACGCAGTATTTT.

The CDR3 here is CASSLAPRGGRAHEQYF. As DNA, the CDR3 is TGTGCCAGCAGCTTAGCCCCTCGGGGCGGGAGGGCCCACGAGCAGTACTTC. The V call is TRBV7-9, the J call TRBJ2-7; 9 bases fit TRBD2. The V and J ends lost 0 bases and 5 bases, in that order; junction bases with no gene match: 11. Looked up from germline, CDR1 is SEHNR and CDR2 is FQNEAQ (reference sequence). There are 17 residues in the CDR3.

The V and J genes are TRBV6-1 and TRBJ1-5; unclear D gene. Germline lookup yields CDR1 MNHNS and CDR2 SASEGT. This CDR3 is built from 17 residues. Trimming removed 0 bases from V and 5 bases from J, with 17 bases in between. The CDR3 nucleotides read TGTGCCAGCAGTGAAGCGCTGGCAGGCCGGTGGGATCAGCCCCAGCATTTT. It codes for CASSEALAGRWDQPQHF.

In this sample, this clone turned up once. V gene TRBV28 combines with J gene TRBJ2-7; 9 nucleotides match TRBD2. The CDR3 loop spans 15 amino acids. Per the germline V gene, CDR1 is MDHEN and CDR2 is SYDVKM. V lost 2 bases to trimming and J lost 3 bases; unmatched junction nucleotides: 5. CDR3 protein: CASSLRLAAVYEQYF. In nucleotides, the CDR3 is TGTGCCAGCAGTTTAAGACTAGCGGCCGTCTACGAGCAGTACTTC.

The chain's CDR3 is CASSKTGATNTGELFF. As DNA, the CDR3 is TGTGCCAGCTCAAAAACAGGGGCGACGAACACCGGGGAGCTGTTTTTT. The chain carries TRBV18 and TRBJ2-2, with TRBD1 identical over 7 bases. CDR1 and CDR2 (germline): KGHSH, LQKENI. With V trimmed by 5 bases and J by 0 bases, 6 bases remained unmatched. CDR3 length equals 16 residues.

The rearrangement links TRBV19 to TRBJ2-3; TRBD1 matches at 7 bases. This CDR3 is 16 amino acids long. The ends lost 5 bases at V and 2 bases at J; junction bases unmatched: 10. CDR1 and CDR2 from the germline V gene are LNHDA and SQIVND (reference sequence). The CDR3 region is CASSHPRTGITDTQYF. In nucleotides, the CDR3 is TGTGCCAGTAGTCACCCCCGGACAGGCATCACAGATACGCAGTATTTT.

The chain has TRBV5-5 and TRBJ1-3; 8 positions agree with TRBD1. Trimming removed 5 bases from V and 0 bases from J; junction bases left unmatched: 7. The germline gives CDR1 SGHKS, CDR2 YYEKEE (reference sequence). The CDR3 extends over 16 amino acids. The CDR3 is CASSLPGQVSGNTIYF. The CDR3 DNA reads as TGTGCCAGCAGTTTGCCGGGACAGGTCTCTGGAAACACCATATATTTT.

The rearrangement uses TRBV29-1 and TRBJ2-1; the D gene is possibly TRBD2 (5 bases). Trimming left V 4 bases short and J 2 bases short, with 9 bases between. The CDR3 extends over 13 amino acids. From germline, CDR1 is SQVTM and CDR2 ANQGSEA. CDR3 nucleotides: TGCAGCGTTGGTGGGAGCGCCTACAATGAGCAGTTCTTC. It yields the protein CSVGGSAYNEQFF.

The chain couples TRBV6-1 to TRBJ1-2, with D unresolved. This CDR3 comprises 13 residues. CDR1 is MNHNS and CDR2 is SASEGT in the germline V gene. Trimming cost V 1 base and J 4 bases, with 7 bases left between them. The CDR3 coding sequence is TGTGCCAGCAGTGAAGTCGGTGGCTATGGCTACACCTTC. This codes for CASSEVGGYGYTF.

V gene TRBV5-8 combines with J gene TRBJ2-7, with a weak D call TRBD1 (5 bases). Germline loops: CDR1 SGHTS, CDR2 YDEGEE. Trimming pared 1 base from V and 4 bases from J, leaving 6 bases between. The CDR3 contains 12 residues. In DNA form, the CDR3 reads TGTGCCAGCAGCTTGAACAGGTACGAGCAGTACTTC. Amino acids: CASSLNRYEQYF.

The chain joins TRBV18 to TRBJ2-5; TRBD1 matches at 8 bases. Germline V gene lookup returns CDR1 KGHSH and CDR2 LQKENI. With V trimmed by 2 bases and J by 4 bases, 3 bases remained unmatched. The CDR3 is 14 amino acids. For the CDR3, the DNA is TGTGCCAGCTCACCAGCGACAGGGGTAGAGACCCAGTACTTC. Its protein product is CASSPATGVETQYF.

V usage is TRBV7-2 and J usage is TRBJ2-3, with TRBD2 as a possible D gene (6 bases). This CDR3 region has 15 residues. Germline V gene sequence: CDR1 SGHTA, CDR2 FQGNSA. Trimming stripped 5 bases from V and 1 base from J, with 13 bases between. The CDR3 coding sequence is TGTGCCAGCAGCGTGGCGGGACTCCGCACAGATACGCAGTATTTT. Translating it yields CASSVAGLRTDTQYF.

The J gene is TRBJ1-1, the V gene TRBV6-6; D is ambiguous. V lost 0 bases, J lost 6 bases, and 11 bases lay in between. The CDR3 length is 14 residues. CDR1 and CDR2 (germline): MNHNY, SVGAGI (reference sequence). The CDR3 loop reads CASSYSMGRPEAFF. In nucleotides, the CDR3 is TGTGCCAGCAGTTACTCGATGGGGAGGCCTGAAGCTTTCTTT.

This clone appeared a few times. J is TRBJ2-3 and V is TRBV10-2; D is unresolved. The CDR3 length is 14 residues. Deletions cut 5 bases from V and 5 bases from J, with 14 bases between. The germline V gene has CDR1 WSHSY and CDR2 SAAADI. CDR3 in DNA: TGCGCCAGCAGTCCCTCACTCGTTGAAGATACGCAGTATTTT. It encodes CASSPSLVEDTQYF.

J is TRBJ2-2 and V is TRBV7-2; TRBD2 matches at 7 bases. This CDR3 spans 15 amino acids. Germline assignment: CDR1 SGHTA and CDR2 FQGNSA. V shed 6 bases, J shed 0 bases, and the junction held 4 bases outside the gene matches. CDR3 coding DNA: TGTGCCAGCAGACTAAGCGGGGCGAACACCGGGGAGCTGTTTTTT. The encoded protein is CASRLSGANTGELFF.

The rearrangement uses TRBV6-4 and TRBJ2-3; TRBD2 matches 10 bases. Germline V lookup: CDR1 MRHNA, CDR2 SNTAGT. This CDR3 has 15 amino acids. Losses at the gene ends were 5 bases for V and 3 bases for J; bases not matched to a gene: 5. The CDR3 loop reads CASSSSGRDTDTQYF. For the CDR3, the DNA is TGTGCCAGCAGTTCTAGCGGGAGAGATACAGATACGCAGTATTTT.

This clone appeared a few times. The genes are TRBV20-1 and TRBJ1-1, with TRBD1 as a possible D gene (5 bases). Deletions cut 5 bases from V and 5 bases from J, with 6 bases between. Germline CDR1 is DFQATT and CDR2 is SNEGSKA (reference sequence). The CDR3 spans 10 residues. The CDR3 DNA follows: TGCAGTGCTGCAGGGACTGAAGCTTTCTTT. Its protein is CSAAGTEAFF.

The CDR3, as DNA: TGCGCCAGCAGCGAACAGGGAATGAACACTGAAGCTTTCTTT. Translated, it gives CASSEQGMNTEAFF. The V and J genes are TRBV5-1 and TRBJ1-1; D possibly corresponds to TRBD1 (6 bases). The CDR3 covers 14 residues. Germline loops: CDR1 SGHRS, CDR2 YFSETQ. V lost 4 bases and J 0 bases, leaving 10 bases between the germline ends. Looking up the rest from reference TRBV5-1 and TRBJ1-1 gives the full variable domain: KAGVTQTPRYLIKTRGQQVTLSCSPISGHRSVSWYQQTPGQGLQFLFEYFSETQRNKGNFPGRFSGRQFSNSRSEMNVSTLELGDSALYLCASSEQGMNTEAFFGQGTRLTVV.

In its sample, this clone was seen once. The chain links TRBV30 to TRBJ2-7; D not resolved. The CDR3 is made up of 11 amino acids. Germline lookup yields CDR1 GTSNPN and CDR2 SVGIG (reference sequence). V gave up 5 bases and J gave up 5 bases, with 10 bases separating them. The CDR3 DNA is TGTGCCTGGGCCTCAAGAGACGAGCAGTACTTC. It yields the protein CAWASRDEQYF.

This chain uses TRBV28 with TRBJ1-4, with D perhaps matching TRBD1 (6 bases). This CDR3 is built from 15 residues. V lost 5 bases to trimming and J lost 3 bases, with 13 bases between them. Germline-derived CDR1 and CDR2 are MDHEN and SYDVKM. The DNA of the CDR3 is TGTGCCAGCAGTCCATCAGGGGAATCTAATGAAAAACTGTTTTTT. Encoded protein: CASSPSGESNEKLFF.

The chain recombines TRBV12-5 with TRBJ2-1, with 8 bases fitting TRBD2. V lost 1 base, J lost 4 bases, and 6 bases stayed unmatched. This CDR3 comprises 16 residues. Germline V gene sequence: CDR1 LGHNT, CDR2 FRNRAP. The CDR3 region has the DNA TGTGCTAGTGGTTTGGAATCGGCTAGCGGGTACAATGAGCAGTTCTTC. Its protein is CASGLESASGYNEQFF.

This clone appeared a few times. CDR3 in DNA: TGTGCCAGCACTACAGTTAACTATGGCTACACCTTC. Its protein is CASTTVNYGYTF. V and J are TRBV2 and TRBJ1-2; no clear D gene. The germline gives CDR1 SNHLY, CDR2 FYNNEI. V lost 7 bases and J 1 base, leaving 7 bases between the germline ends. The CDR3 sequence is 12 residues long.

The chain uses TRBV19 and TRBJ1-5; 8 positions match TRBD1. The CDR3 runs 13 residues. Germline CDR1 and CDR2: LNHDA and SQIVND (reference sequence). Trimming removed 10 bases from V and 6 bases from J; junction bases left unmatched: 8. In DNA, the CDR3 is TGTGCCACCGGGACAGGTCGCGGTCAGCCCCAGCATTTT. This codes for CATGTGRGQPQHF.

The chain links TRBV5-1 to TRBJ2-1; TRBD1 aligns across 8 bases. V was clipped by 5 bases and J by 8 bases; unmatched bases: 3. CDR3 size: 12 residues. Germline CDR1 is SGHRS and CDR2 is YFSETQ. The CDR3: CASRTGDHEQFF. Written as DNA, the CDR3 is TGCGCCAGCAGGACAGGGGACCATGAGCAGTTCTTC.